Below, 24 T cell receptor beta chains from the same sample are listed, as sequenced in a study of blood T cell repertoires in COVID-19. Here immunoSEQ multiplex PCR was the method, and the copy in TCRdb shows in-frame clones only, minus some. The sample has roughly 140,000 clones, around four fifths seen once. The material sequenced was peripheral blood. The receptors were gathered from a woman aged 40 to 50 with active or convalescent COVID-19.

This chain links TRBV28 with TRBJ2-3; 7 positions match TRBD2. Germline V gene lookup returns CDR1 MDHEN and CDR2 SYDVKM. V was pared by 6 bases and J by 2 bases, with 14 bases of the junction left unmatched. The length of the CDR3 is 17 residues. The CDR3 is CASSSLTGGGNTDTQYF. The CDR3 coding sequence is TGTGCCAGCAGCTCCCTCACTGGGGGGGGGAACACAGATACGCAGTATTTT.

The chain recombines TRBV6-5 with TRBJ1-6; no clear D gene. The CDR3 loop spans 12 amino acids. Germline V gene sequence: CDR1 MNHEY, CDR2 SVGAGI. The V end lost 5 bases, the J end lost 8 bases, and 7 bases lay between the germline ends. In DNA, the CDR3 is TGTGCCAGCAGTCCCCCGTATTCACCCCTCCACTTT. Protein product: CASSPPYSPLHF.

This clone has only one observation. The V and J genes are TRBV21-1 and TRBJ2-5; the listed D gene, TRBD1, was not tested against the DNA. TRBV21-1 represents a pseudogene. CDR3 length: 15 residues. CDR3 DNA: TGTGCCAGCAGCAAGGGACAGGGAGTGAGAGAGACCCAGTACTTC. This codes for CASSKGQGVRETQYF.

This clone was found once. The chain couples TRBV3-1 (or the pseudogene TRBV3-2) to TRBJ2-7; 7 bases line up with TRBD1. V shed 10 bases, J shed 5 bases, and the junction held 5 bases outside the gene matches. Germline CDR1 LGHDT, CDR2 YNNKEL (reference sequence). The CDR3 consists of 11 residues. The CDR3 is CATQGVHEQYF. The CDR3 region has the DNA TGTGCCACCCAGGGGGTCCACGAGCAGTACTTC.

In its sample, this clone was seen a few times. This rearrangement joins TRBV7-9 to TRBJ1-4, with TRBD1 identical over 8 bases. CDR1 and CDR2 (germline): SEHNR, FQNEAQ (reference sequence). With 5 bases clipped from V and 3 bases from J, the junction kept 8 bases outside the gene matches. This CDR3 has 16 amino acids. As DNA, the CDR3 is TGTGCCAGCAGCAGGCCGGGACAGGCCTCTAATGAAAAACTGTTTTTT. The encoded protein is CASSRPGQASNEKLFF.

The V gene is TRBV5-6, the J gene TRBJ2-7; D gene unclear. The V end lost 1 base, the J end lost 5 bases, and 13 bases lay between the germline ends. The CDR3 totals 14 residues. Germline CDR1 SGHDT, CDR2 YYEEEE. The CDR3 loop is CASSLSRTFHEQYF. CDR3 in DNA: TGTGCCAGCAGCTTGTCCCGTACTTTTCACGAGCAGTACTTC.

J is TRBJ1-2 and V is TRBV5-4, with 7 nucleotides matching TRBD1. V was pared by 2 bases and J by 7 bases, with 8 bases of the junction left unmatched. The CDR3 loop spans 14 amino acids. CDR1 is SGHNT, CDR2 YYREEE, per germline (reference sequence). CDR3 amino acids: CASSFDRALFGYTF. CDR3 in DNA: TGTGCCAGCAGCTTCGACAGGGCCTTATTTGGCTACACCTTC. Full variable domain (missing parts from reference TRBV5-4 and TRBJ1-2): ETGVTQSPTHLIKTRGQQVTLRCSSQSGHNTVSWYQQALGQGPQFIFQYYREEENGRGNFPPRFSGLQFPNYSSELNVNALELDDSALYLCASSFDRALFGYTFGSGTRLTVV.

This rearrangement joins TRBV23-1 to TRBJ1-1; 7 bases map to TRBD1. TRBV23-1 is treated as an ORF (open reading frame) with a function not yet certain. V shed 2 bases, J shed 5 bases, and the junction held 14 bases outside the gene matches. This CDR3 region has 17 residues. CDR3 bases: TGCGCCAGCAGTCAACCCCTCAGGGGGGAAGGGGGAACTGAAGCTTTCTTT. Residues: CASSQPLRGEGGTEAFF.

Details on this clone: A junction end diverges from the germline sequence, so it may reflect a read error. The chain links TRBV10-3 to TRBJ1-3, with TRBD1 as a possible D gene (6 bases). This CDR3 is 12 amino acids long. From germline, CDR1 is ENHRY and CDR2 SYGVKD. CDR3 amino acids: CAISESIQGQVF. CDR3 in DNA: TGTGCCATCAGTGAGTCGATCCAGGGGCAGGTGTTT.

The chain carries TRBV18 and TRBJ1-1; D perhaps matches TRBD1 (5 bases). The CDR3 loop spans 13 amino acids. Germline values: CDR1 KGHSH, CDR2 LQKENI. V was shortened by 2 bases and J by 9 bases, with 13 bases between the two germline ends. CDR3 sequence reads: CASSPDGGIKAFF. DNA for the CDR3: TGTGCCAGCTCACCAGATGGGGGGATCAAAGCTTTCTTT.

The J gene is TRBJ1-4, the V gene TRBV19, with a possible D match to TRBD1 (5 bases). Trimming cost V 10 bases and J 2 bases, with 14 bases left between them. The CDR3 runs 14 residues. Per germline, CDR1 LNHDA and CDR2 SQIVND (reference sequence). CDR3 sequence (DNA): TGTGCCACTCACTCGGGGGGTACTAATGAAAAACTGTTTTTT. Translation gives CATHSGGTNEKLFF.

This chain uses TRBV18 with TRBJ1-2, with TRBD1 identical over 11 bases. CDR1 and CDR2 from the germline V gene are KGHSH and LQKENI. Trimming cost V 3 bases and J 5 bases; bases outside gene matches: 5. The CDR3 totals 15 residues. The CDR3 region has the DNA TGTGCCAGCTCACCTGGACAGGGGGCGCAGTATGGCTACACCTTC. This codes for CASSPGQGAQYGYTF.

Concerning this clone itself: The same CDR3 arises from other DNA sequences in this sample as well. The CDR3, as DNA: TGTGCCAGCAGTTTGACAGGGAACTATGGCTACACCTTC. This gives the protein CASSLTGNYGYTF. V gene TRBV28 combines with J gene TRBJ1-2; 7 nucleotides match TRBD1. With V trimmed by 3 bases and J by 2 bases, 0 bases remained unmatched. The CDR3 totals 13 residues. Germline V gene data show CDR1 as MDHEN and CDR2 as SYDVKM.

CDR3 region: CASSLAGGETQYF. CDR3 DNA sequence: TGTGCCAGCAGCTTAGCGGGGGGGGAGACCCAGTACTTC. The chain links TRBV7-2 to TRBJ2-5; TRBD2 matches at 7 bases. V trimming: 0 bases; J trimming: 5 bases; junction bases outside the gene matches: 0. This CDR3 contains 13 residues. The germline V gene encodes CDR1 SGHTA and CDR2 FQGNSA.

This chain uses TRBV3-1 (or the pseudogene TRBV3-2) with TRBJ2-3; 7 bases are a match to TRBD1. The germline V gene has CDR1 LGHDT and CDR2 YNNKEL (reference sequence). This CDR3 has 14 amino acids. The V segment lost 2 bases and the J segment 5 bases; nucleotides outside the gene matches: 4. This CDR3 is CASSQNRGRDTQYF. The CDR3 region has the DNA TGTGCCAGCAGCCAAAACAGGGGAAGAGATACGCAGTATTTT.

The chain links TRBV5-1 to TRBJ2-2; D gene ambiguous. The CDR3 length is 15 residues. V lost 0 bases and J lost 0, with 6 bases in between. From germline, CDR1 is SGHRS and CDR2 YFSETQ. This chain's CDR3 is CASSLARSNTGELFF. The CDR3, as DNA: TGCGCCAGCAGCTTGGCCCGGTCGAACACCGGGGAGCTGTTTTTT.

The V call is TRBV5-4, the J call TRBJ1-1; D remains unclear. Germline CDR1 reads SGHNT; CDR2 reads YYREEE (reference sequence). Trimming took 4 bases from V and 5 from J, leaving 12 bases between them. There are 13 residues in the CDR3. Here the CDR3 reads CASSSPGGTEAFF. As DNA, the CDR3 is TGTGCCAGCAGCAGCCCAGGTGGGACTGAAGCTTTCTTT.

V and J are TRBV21-1 and TRBJ2-4; the table's D call of TRBD1 was not tested on the DNA. TRBV21-1 corresponds to a pseudogene. The CDR3 loop spans 24 amino acids. Here the CDR3 reads CASSKGTQNTDRGGDRQTKNIQYF. The CDR3 coding sequence is TGTGCCAGCAGCAAAGGCACCCAAAATACTGACAGGGGTGGAGACCGACAAACTAAAAACATTCAGTACTTC.

This clone was observed once. The chain links TRBV11-2 to TRBJ2-1, with 15 bases matching TRBD2. Trimming took 5 bases from V and 3 from J; bases not matched to a gene: 5. Per the germline V gene, CDR1 is SGHAT and CDR2 is FQNNGV. This CDR3 spans 17 amino acids. CDR3 DNA sequence: TGTGCCAGCAGCCTGGGACTAGCGGGAGGAAGCTACAATGAGCAGTTCTTC. Translating gives CASSLGLAGGSYNEQFF.

The chain recombines TRBV28 with TRBJ2-1; 7 nucleotides line up with TRBD1. Losses at the gene ends were 9 bases for V and 6 bases for J; bases not matched to a gene: 11. The CDR3 consists of 14 residues. Germline V lookup: CDR1 MDHEN, CDR2 SYDVKM. DNA for the CDR3: TGTGCCAGTGTACGGGACAGAGTCCGCAATGAGCAGTTCTTC. Its protein is CASVRDRVRNEQFF.

The chain recombines TRBV11-2 with TRBJ1-1; D perhaps matches TRBD1 (5 bases). The CDR3 length is 13 residues. Germline CDR1 is SGHAT and CDR2 is FQNNGV. With 1 base removed from V and 6 bases from J, the gap between germline ends came to 9 bases. This chain's CDR3 is CASSLGRGAEAFF. The DNA of the CDR3 is TGTGCCAGCAGCTTAGGGAGGGGTGCTGAAGCTTTCTTT. The full variable domain, in which reference TRBV11-2 and TRBJ1-1 provide the parts outside the CDR3, is EAGVAQSPRYKIIEKRQSVAFWCNPISGHATLYWYQQILGQGPKLLIQFQNNGVVDDSQLPKDRFSAERLKGVDSTLKIQPAKLEDSAVYLCASSLGRGAEAFFGQGTRLTVV.

V and J are TRBV11-1 and TRBJ1-2; the D gene is possibly TRBD1 (6 bases). The CDR3 loop spans 15 amino acids. V shed 4 bases and J shed 1 base, with 13 bases lying between them. CDR1 and CDR2 from the germline V gene are SGHAT and FQDESV (reference sequence). CDR3 sequence: CASSSRTVVNYGYTF. For the CDR3, the DNA is TGTGCCAGCAGCTCCCGGACAGTGGTTAACTATGGCTACACCTTC.

The chain recombines TRBV6-5 with TRBJ1-2; D is possibly TRBD1 (6 bases). This CDR3 has 12 residues. Germline V CDR1 and CDR2: MNHEY, SVGAGI. Between the trimmed V and J ends, which lost 11 bases and 2 bases, there was a span of 12 bases. CDR3 coding DNA: TGTGCCCTGGGACACCTGAACTATGGCTACACCTTC. Protein sequence: CALGHLNYGYTF.

The chain employs TRBV19 and TRBJ1-4; TRBD1 might be the D (6 bases). Germline CDR1 LNHDA, CDR2 SQIVND (reference sequence). CDR3 length: 16 residues. V lost 6 bases and J 8 bases, leaving 22 bases between the germline ends. The CDR3 nucleotides are TGTGCCAGTAGAGCGGTGGTCCGGGGGGCAGAAGAAAAACTGTTTTTT. It yields the protein CASRAVVRGAEEKLFF.